The 9 T cell receptor beta chains below all came from one sample that was sequenced in a study of metastatic and nonmetastatic thyroid tumors. With MiXCR, TCRdb reprocessed the PCR reads. The profile covers 12,000 or so clones, with roughly 35% appearing a single time and 10% to 15% taken by the ten largest. None of the patients had undergone any treatment ahead of thyroid surgery. Sequences were obtained from tumor tissue. Source of these receptors: a male donor with papillary thyroid cancer or a benign thyroid nodule (not recorded which). Some clones in this sample may be carry-over from other donors' samples.

Only one count was recorded for this clone. The chain has TRBV11-2 and TRBJ1-3, with TRBD1 identical over 8 bases. CDR1 is SGHAT, CDR2 FQNNGV, per germline. The CDR3 has 13 residues. Trimming took 8 bases from V and 2 from J; bases not matched to a gene: 2. The CDR3 DNA follows: TGTGCCAGCCAGACAGGGGCTGGAAACACCATATATTTT. Its translation is CASQTGAGNTIYF.

This clone was counted only a few times. The V and J genes are TRBV2 and TRBJ1-4; no reliable D call. V lost 6 bases to trimming and J lost 4 bases, with 9 bases between them. The CDR3 is 13 amino acids. Germline V gene sequence: CDR1 SNHLY, CDR2 FYNNEI. CDR3 protein: CASRGDFNEKLFF. Here the CDR3 DNA reads TGTGCCAGCAGGGGAGACTTTAATGAAAAACTGTTTTTT.

V is TRBV6-1 and J is TRBJ1-2; tentative D call: TRBD1 (6 bases). The V gene lost 5 bases and the J gene lost 0 bases, with 10 bases spanning the gap. Germline V gene lookup returns CDR1 MNHNS and CDR2 SASEGT. This CDR3 comprises 14 residues. The CDR3 loop reads CASSSAGANYGYTF. CDR3 sequence (DNA): TGTGCCAGCAGTTCCGCAGGGGCTAACTATGGCTACACCTTC.

This chain joins TRBV19 and TRBJ1-5; D gene unclear. This CDR3 is built from 14 residues. CDR1 and CDR2 (germline): LNHDA, SQIVND (reference sequence). The V and J ends lost 7 bases and 0 bases respectively, with 10 bases between them. The chain's CDR3 is CASKHTSSNQPQHF. Here the CDR3 DNA reads TGTGCCAGTAAGCACACCTCTAGCAATCAGCCCCAGCATTTT. Variable domain in full (rest from reference TRBV19 and TRBJ1-5): DGGITQSPKYLFRKEGQNVTLSCEQNLNHDAMYWYRQDPGQGLRLIYYSQIVNDFQKGDIAEGYSVSREKKESFPLTVTSAQKNPTAFYLCASKHTSSNQPQHFGDGTRLSIL.

This clone was counted between two and nine times. The J gene is TRBJ1-1, the V gene TRBV20-1, with a weak D call TRBD1 (6 bases). V was cut by 3 bases and J by 1 base, with 9 bases left in between. The CDR3 loop spans 13 amino acids. The germline gives CDR1 DFQATT, CDR2 SNEGSKA (reference sequence). The chain's CDR3 is CSARFRGNTEAFF. CDR3 coding DNA: TGCAGTGCTAGGTTCAGGGGGAACACTGAAGCTTTCTTT.

By share, this clone counts as medium-sized. J is TRBJ1-1 and V is TRBV20-1; the match to TRBD1 covers 7 bases. The CDR3 extends over 14 amino acids. Germline loops: CDR1 DFQATT, CDR2 SNEGSKA (reference sequence). With V trimmed by 3 bases and J by 3 bases, 7 bases remained unmatched. CDR3 nucleotide sequence: TGCAGTGCTAGCGGACCAGGGGGGCACACTGAAGCTTTCTTT. Its protein is CSASGPGGHTEAFF.

The J gene is TRBJ2-1, the V gene TRBV2; 12 positions match TRBD2. The ends lost 4 bases at V and 7 bases at J; junction bases unmatched: 5. The CDR3 sequence is 15 residues long. CDR1 and CDR2 (germline): SNHLY, FYNNEI. The CDR3 loop reads CASSVASGGANEQFF. In nucleotides, the CDR3 is TGTGCCAGCAGTGTCGCTAGCGGGGGGGCAAATGAGCAGTTCTTC.

With respect to this clone: One junction end does not reproduce the germline sequence, and a read error may be involved. The chain employs TRBV28 and TRBJ2-1; 7 bases are a match to TRBD1. The CDR3 loop spans 15 amino acids. Germline CDR1 is MDHEN and CDR2 is SYDVKM. For the CDR3, the DNA is TGTGCCGGCAGTTTACTGGCAGGGGGCTACAATGAGCAGTTCTTC. Translated, it gives CAGSLLAGGYNEQFF.

This chain uses TRBV20-1 with TRBJ2-7; TRBD2 matches 14 bases. Germline CDR1 and CDR2: DFQATT and SNEGSKA (reference sequence). The CDR3 is 17 amino acids. The J segment lost 2 bases and the V segment lost 4 bases, leaving 10 bases of the junction unmatched. This chain's CDR3 is CSANGLAGGPPPYEQYF. The CDR3 nucleotides read TGCAGTGCTAACGGACTAGCGGGAGGCCCGCCTCCCTACGAGCAGTACTTC.